This T cell receptor (beta chain) was identified in a study of blood T cell repertoires in COVID-19. This CDR3 has 14 amino acids. CDR1 and CDR2 from the germline V gene are SGHRS and YFSETQ. V was shortened by 3 bases and J by 4 bases, with 14 bases between the two germline ends. Living in about 25 US areas, the participants were between about 18 and 90 years of age. Original processing methods: Reference gene primers were amplified, and this amplification served to estimate nucleated cell counts. The assay was immunoSEQ multiplex PCR, and TCRdb's table has in-frame clones only and misses some. That table is the source of V, J and clone size, and D and trimming were worked out from the DNA. The sample lists a few hundred thousand clones, 90% occurring once.

This TCR was sampled from a woman aged 18-29 years with acute COVID-19. The sequenced sample was PBMCs or T cells enriched from blood (not recorded which). V usage is TRBV5-1 and J usage is TRBJ2-7; TRBD2 is a possible D gene (6 bases). CDR3 bases: TGCGCCAGCAGCTCCGGCGGGGAGACTTACGAGCAGTACTTC. Protein: CASSSGGETYEQYF.